Reported below is one T cell receptor (beta chain). This sample is part of a study of T-cell reconstitution after alpha-beta-depleted transplantation in children. Trimming at V came to 2 bases and at J to 8 bases, leaving 11 bases not matched to a gene. This CDR3 spans 15 amino acids. The TCRbeta library incorporated unique molecular identifiers. Using its own MiXCR run on the PCR reads, TCRdb lists one record per CDR3 protein. The sample yields some 530,000 distinct CDR3 sequences, roughly an eighth seen once. The TCR originated in a human donor who donated a stem cell graft to a child with combined immunodeficiency. This specimen consisted of PBMCs from the stem cell graft donor, obtained from the stem cell graft. The chain is built from TRBV12-3 or TRBV12-4 and TRBJ1-2; the match to TRBD1 covers 7 bases. CDR3: CASSLMAGGAGGYTF. Here the CDR3 DNA reads TGTGCCAGCAGTTTAATGGCAGGGGGAGCGGGGGGCTACACCTTC.